The present T cell receptor beta chain was sequenced within a study of patients and donors after allogeneic stem cell transplantation. CDR1 is DFQATT, CDR2 SNEGSKA, per germline (reference sequence). Between the trimmed V and J ends, which lost 3 bases and 2 bases, there was a span of 8 bases. This CDR3 has 13 amino acids. TCRdb independently ran MiXCR on the RT-PCR reads; one entry per CDR3 protein. The repertoire includes over 130,000 distinct CDR3 sequences, about 36% of them detected once, and approximately 50% sits in the top ten. V and J are TRBV20-1 and TRBJ1-5, with unresolved D. What was sequenced was blood, either unsorted or a sorted T cell fraction (not recorded which). The TCR originated in a human donor who was either an allogeneic HSCT recipient or a stem cell or donor lymphocyte infusion donor (not recorded which). It is not recorded whose cells these are; they may come from a transplant donor. The CDR3 is CSASMIGNQPQHF. As DNA, the CDR3 is TGCAGTGCTAGTATGATAGGCAATCAGCCCCAGCATTTT.